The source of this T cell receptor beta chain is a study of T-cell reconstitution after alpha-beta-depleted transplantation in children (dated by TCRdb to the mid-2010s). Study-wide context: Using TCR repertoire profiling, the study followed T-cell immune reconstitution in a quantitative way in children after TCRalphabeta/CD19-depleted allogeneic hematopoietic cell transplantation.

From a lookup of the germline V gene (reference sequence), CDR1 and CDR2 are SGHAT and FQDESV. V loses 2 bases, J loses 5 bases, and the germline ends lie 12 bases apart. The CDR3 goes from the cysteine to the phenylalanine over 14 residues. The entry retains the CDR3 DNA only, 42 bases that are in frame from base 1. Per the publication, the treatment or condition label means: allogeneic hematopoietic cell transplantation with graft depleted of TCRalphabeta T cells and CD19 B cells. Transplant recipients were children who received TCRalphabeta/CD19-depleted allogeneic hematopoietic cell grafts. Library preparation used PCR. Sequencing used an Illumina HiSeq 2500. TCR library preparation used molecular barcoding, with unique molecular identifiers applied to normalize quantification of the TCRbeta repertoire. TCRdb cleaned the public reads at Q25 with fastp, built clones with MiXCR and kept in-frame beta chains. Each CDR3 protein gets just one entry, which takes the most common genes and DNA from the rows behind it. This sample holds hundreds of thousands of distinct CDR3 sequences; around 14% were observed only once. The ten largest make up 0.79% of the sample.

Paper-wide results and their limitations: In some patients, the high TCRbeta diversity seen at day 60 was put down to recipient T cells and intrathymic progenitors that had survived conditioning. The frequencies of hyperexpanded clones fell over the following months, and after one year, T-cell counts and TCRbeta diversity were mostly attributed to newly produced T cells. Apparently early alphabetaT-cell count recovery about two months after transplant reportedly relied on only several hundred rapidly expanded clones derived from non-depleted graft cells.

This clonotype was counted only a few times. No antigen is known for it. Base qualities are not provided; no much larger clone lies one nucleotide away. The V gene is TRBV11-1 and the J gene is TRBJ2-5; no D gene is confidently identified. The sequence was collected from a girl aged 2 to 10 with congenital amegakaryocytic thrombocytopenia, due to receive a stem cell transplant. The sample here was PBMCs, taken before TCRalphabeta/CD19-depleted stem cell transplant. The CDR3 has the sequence CASSLFYQVETQYF. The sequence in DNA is TGTGCCAGCAGCTTATTTTACCAGGTGGAGACCCAGTACTTC.